This section outlines one T cell receptor beta chain sequence together with its context. The data derive from a study of blood T cells in healthy people across ages. V was cut by 1 base and J by 10 bases, with 5 bases left in between. The CDR3 totals 11 residues. Every sample gave at least 6 micrograms of total RNA when it was extracted. The authors ran a second PCR of roughly 7 to 11 cycles using a sample-barcoded 5' primer and a J-beta primer mix. No fewer than 3 million CDR3-containing paired-end reads came from each sample. MiXCR, applied by TCRdb to the 5' RACE reads, yields one record per CDR3 protein. The table shows about a million distinct CDR3 sequences, with 40% to 60% occurring only once.

Sequenced: blood. This clonotype was sampled from a man aged 30 to 45 in good health. The chain uses TRBV12-3 or TRBV12-4 and TRBJ2-1; D not certain. CDR3 protein: CASSLVPEQFF. The CDR3, as DNA: TGTGCCAGCAGTTTAGTCCCGGAGCAGTTCTTC.